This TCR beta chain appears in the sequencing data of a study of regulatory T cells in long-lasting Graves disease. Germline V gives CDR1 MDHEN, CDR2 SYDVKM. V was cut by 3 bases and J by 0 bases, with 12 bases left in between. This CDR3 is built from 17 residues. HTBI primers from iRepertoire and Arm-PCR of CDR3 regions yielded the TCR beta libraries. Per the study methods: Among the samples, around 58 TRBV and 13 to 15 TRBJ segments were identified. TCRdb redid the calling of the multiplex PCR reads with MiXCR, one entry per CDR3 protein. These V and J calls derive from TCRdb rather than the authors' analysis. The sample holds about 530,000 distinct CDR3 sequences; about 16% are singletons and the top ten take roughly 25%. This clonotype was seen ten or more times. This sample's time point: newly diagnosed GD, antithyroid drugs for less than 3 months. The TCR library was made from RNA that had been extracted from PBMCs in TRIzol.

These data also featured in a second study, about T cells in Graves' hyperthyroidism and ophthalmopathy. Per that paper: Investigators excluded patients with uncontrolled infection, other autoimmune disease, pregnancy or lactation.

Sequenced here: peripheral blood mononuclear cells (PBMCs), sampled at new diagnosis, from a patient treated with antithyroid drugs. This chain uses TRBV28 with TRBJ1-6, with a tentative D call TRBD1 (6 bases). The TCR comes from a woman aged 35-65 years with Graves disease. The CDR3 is CASSFGGQSSYNSPLHF. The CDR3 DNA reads TGTGCCAGCAGTTTTGGGGGGCAGAGCTCCTATAATTCACCCCTCCACTTT. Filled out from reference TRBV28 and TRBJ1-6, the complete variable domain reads DVKVTQSSRYLVKRTGEKVFLECVQDMDHENMFWYRQDPGLGLRLIYFSYDVKMKEKGDIPEGYSVSREKKERFSLILESASTNQTSMYLCASSFGGQSSYNSPLHFGNGTRLTVT.